Sequencing of this TCR beta chain was carried out in a study of identical twins. TCRdb reanalysed the 5' RACE reads using MiXCR and keeps one entry per CDR3 protein. The profile covers some 660,000 distinct CDR3 sequences, with roughly 8% appearing a single time and roughly 0.9% taken by the ten largest. V lost 1 base, J lost 6 bases, and 6 bases stayed unmatched. The CDR3 sequence is 15 residues long. Germline CDR1 and CDR2: LGHDT and YNNKEL (reference sequence). This clonotype was counted only a few times. Its cognate antigen is unknown. Study-level points and caveats: Twin pairs had excess sharing that was weaker in beta out-of-frame sequences.

This same sample was also part of a study on yellow fever vaccine responses in identical twins.

The clonotype was recovered from a young woman in good health. V gene TRBV3-1 combines with J gene TRBJ2-7, with 10 bases fitting TRBD2. Sequenced sample: PBMCs. The CDR3 region is CASSQGTSGIREQYF. The CDR3 DNA follows: TGTGCCAGCAGCCAAGGTACTAGCGGGATACGCGAGCAGTACTTC.